This T cell receptor beta chain was captured by sequencing in a study of shared clonotypes between healthy human individuals. In the study overall: The donors, two women and a few men, were aged 18 to 49. The study's findings and limits: Richness estimates generally favored naive over memory subsets. Clonotypes which were not shared had lower generation probabilities than clonotypes that all four donors shared. Sampling covered nothing but blood. Tissue TCR repertoires likely differ from those found in blood.

CD45RO-negative, CCR7-selected cells formed the naive CD8 fraction, which excluded terminally differentiated effector memory CD45RA+ cells. Comments on this clone: The antigen is unknown.

Measured with immunoSEQ multiplex PCR; TCRdb has only the in-frame clones, and not every one. The sample records around 1.9 million clones, roughly 91% being singletons. This sequence was found in a man between 18 and 29 years old in good health. Some clones in this sample may be carry-over from other donors' samples. Sequencing used naive CD8+ T cells from PBMCs.

CDR3 bases: TGTGCCAGCAGTGGTAGCGGGATTAGCACAGATACGCAGTATTTT. This translates into CASSGSGISTDTQYF. The rearrangement links TRBV2 to TRBJ2-3; 8 nucleotides match TRBD2. Germline values: CDR1 SNHLY, CDR2 FYNNEI. J lost 0 bases, V lost 4 bases, and 3 bases had no gene match. This CDR3 contains 15 residues. The full variable domain, in which reference TRBV2 and TRBJ2-3 provide the parts outside the CDR3, is EPEVTQTPSHQVTQMGQEVILRCVPISNHLYFYWYRQILGQKVEFLVSFYNNEISEKSEIFDDQFSVERPDGSNFTLKIRSTKLEDSAMYFCASSGSGISTDTQYFGPGTRLTVL.